This T cell receptor (beta chain) was profiled in a study of T-cell memory formation after mild COVID-19. Study at large: TCR clusters were mostly donor specific.

The length of the CDR3 is 15 residues. CDR1 MRHNA and CDR2 SNTAGT come from the germline V gene. V lost 8 bases and J 6 bases, leaving 23 bases between the germline ends. General observations from the study: Pre-infection memory harbored some responding clones, suggesting cross-reactive memory joined. Contracting clones from day 15 to 85 had balanced CD4/CD8; later expanders favoured CD4+.

A remark on this clonotype: The antigen is undetermined.

TCRdb ran MiXCR on the 5' RACE reads and lists one entry per CDR3 protein. The table records about 290,000 distinct CDR3 sequences, approximately 15% of them present only once. The chain employs TRBV6-4 and TRBJ2-7, with a tentative D call TRBD2 (6 bases). Sample: PBMCs or a T cell subset sorted from them (not recorded which). This TCR was sampled from a man younger than 35 who had mild COVID-19 (a few samples of this study predate the infection). Cell type and time point are not known. The CDR3 DNA follows: TGTGCCAGCCAAATCGGAGGGGACCGGGCGGCCGAGCAGTACTTC. As protein: CASQIGGDRAAEQYF.